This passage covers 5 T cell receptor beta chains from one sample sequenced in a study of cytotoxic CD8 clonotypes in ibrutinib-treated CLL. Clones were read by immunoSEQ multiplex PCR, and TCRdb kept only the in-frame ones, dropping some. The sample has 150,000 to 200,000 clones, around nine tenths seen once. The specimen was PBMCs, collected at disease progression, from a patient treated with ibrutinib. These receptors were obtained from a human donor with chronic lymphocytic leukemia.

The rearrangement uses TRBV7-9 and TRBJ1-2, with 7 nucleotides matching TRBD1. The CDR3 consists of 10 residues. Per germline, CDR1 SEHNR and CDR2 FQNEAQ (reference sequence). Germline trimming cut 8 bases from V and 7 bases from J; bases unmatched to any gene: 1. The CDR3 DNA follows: TGTGCCAGCCAGGGGGTTGGCTACACCTTC. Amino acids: CASQGVGYTF.

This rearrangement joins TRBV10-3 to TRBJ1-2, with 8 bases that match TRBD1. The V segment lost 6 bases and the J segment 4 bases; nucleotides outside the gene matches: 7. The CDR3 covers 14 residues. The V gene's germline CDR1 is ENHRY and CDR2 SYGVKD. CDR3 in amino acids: CAISRGQDVYGYTF. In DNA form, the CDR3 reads TGTGCCATCAGCAGGGGACAGGATGTCTATGGCTACACCTTC.

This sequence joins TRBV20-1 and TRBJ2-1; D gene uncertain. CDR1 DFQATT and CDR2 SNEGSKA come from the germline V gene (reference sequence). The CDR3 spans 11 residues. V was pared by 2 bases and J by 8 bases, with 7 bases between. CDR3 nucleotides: TGCAGTGCTAGAAGGGAATATGAGCAGTTCTTC. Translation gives CSARREYEQFF.

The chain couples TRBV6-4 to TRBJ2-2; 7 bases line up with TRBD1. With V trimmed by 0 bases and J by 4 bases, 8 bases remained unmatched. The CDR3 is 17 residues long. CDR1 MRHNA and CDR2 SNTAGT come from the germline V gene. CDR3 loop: CASSDSGRQGPTGELFF. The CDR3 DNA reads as TGTGCCAGCAGTGACTCGGGGAGACAGGGCCCCACCGGGGAGCTGTTTTTT.

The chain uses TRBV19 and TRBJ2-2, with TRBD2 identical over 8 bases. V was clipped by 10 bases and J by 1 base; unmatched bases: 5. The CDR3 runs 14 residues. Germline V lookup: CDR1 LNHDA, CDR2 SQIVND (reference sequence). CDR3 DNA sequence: TGTGCCACAAAACTAGCGGAGAACACCGGGGAGCTGTTTTTT. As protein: CATKLAENTGELFF.